This entry describes one T cell receptor (beta chain). This specimen belongs to a study of PD-L1 blockade in urothelial cancer. Study details: In the patient group, about 85% of the roughly 29 were males with bladder-origin urothelial cancer. Patients' histories included 0 to 3 prior chemotherapy regimens.

Trimming removed 7 bases at V and 11 bases at J, with 10 bases between. This CDR3 comprises 10 residues. CDR1 is SGHDT and CDR2 is YYEEEE in the germline V gene. The method was immunoSEQ multiplex PCR; TCRdb's version includes in-frame clones alone and lacks a portion of them. Among over 25,000 clones listed, about four fifths were seen once. Time point denoted: peripheral blood 6 weeks after treatment start. Patients' cancers were locally advanced or metastatic urothelial carcinomas. The source was PBMCs, collected around atezolizumab (anti-PD-L1) treatment. This TCR was sampled from a man between 65 and 80 years old with urothelial cancer. The rearrangement uses TRBV5-6 and TRBJ1-5, with D unclear. The CDR3 here is CASFRGSQHF. The CDR3 DNA reads as TGTGCCAGCTTTCGGGGATCCCAGCATTTT.